The 9 T cell receptor beta chains in this list originate from one sample, sequenced in a study of neurological immune-mediated disorders. TCRdb redid the calling of the 5' RACE reads with MiXCR, one entry per CDR3 protein. The sample has more than 95,000 distinct CDR3 sequences, 10% to 12% seen once. Stated time point: longitudinal time-point 3. Sample: PBMCs. These receptors were taken from a female donor with HTLV-1-associated myelopathy (HAM/TSP).

This clonotype has at least ten counts. The chain uses TRBV6-5 and TRBJ2-2; D may be TRBD2 (6 bases). Germline CDR1 is MNHEY and CDR2 is SVGAGI. The V end was cut by 0 bases, the J end by 5 bases, with 10 bases between. CDR3 length: 15 residues. The CDR3 reads CASSYSGGKTGELFF. DNA for the CDR3: TGTGCCAGCAGTTACTCGGGGGGAAAAACCGGGGAGCTGTTTTTT.

Ten or more counts support this clonotype. This rearrangement joins TRBV27 to TRBJ1-6, with TRBD1 identical over 7 bases. Germline V lookup: CDR1 MNHEY, CDR2 SMNVEV (reference sequence). The CDR3 spans 18 residues. V gave up 6 bases and J gave up 0 bases; unmatched junction bases: 11. CDR3 region: CASSRPDRVDSYNSPLHF. The CDR3 DNA reads as TGTGCCAGCAGCCGACCAGACAGGGTTGACTCCTATAATTCACCCCTCCACTTT.

This clonotype was seen ten or more times. This chain connects TRBV12-3 or TRBV12-4 to TRBJ1-3, with 7 positions matching TRBD1. This CDR3 contains 15 residues. The V gene end was trimmed by 6 bases and the J gene end by 2 bases; junction bases not matched to a gene: 7. The CDR3: CASSLRGRTGNTIYF. The CDR3 nucleotides are TGTGCCAGCAGCCTCAGGGGGAGGACTGGAAACACCATATATTTT.

The chain recombines TRBV7-2 with TRBJ2-1, with 10 positions matching TRBD2. Unmatched junction bases numbered 11, after V lost 0 bases and J lost 9 bases. The germline V gene has CDR1 SGHTA and CDR2 FQGNSA. The CDR3 length is 17 residues. This chain's CDR3 is CASSLARSGGVGTEQFF. DNA for the CDR3: TGTGCCAGCAGCTTAGCGAGAAGCGGGGGGGTAGGAACTGAGCAGTTCTTC.

This clonotype has only a few counts. The chain recombines TRBV5-1 with TRBJ2-1, with a weak D call TRBD2 (6 bases). The germline V and J ends were trimmed by 4 bases and 6 bases, with 14 bases remaining between them. This CDR3 region has 14 residues. The germline V gene has CDR1 SGHRS and CDR2 YFSETQ. The CDR3 sequence: CASSPMGGSNEQFF. CDR3 DNA sequence: TGCGCCAGCAGCCCGATGGGGGGAAGCAATGAGCAGTTCTTC.

This clonotype has at least ten counts. The chain is built from TRBV20-1 and TRBJ1-5; no definite D call. V lost 6 bases to trimming and J lost 1 base, with 7 bases between them. This CDR3 comprises 12 residues. Looked up from germline, CDR1 is DFQATT and CDR2 is SNEGSKA (reference sequence). The CDR3 loop is CSARSSNQPQHF. In DNA form, the CDR3 reads TGCAGTGCCCGGTCGAGCAATCAGCCCCAGCATTTT.

This clonotype was counted at least ten times. V usage is TRBV10-3 and J usage is TRBJ2-7; TRBD2 might be the D (5 bases). V lost 7 bases, J lost 7 bases, and 14 bases lay in between. Germline V lookup: CDR1 ENHRY, CDR2 SYGVKD. This CDR3 region has 12 residues. The CDR3, as DNA: TGTGCCATCAAGACCGAGGGCGGGGAGCAGTACTTC. Its protein product is CAIKTEGGEQYF.

The chain is built from TRBV5-1 and TRBJ2-2; 9 bases align to TRBD2. The CDR3 has 17 amino acids. The junction had 13 bases not matched to a gene; V was cut back by 0 bases and J by 10 bases. The germline V gene encodes CDR1 SGHRS and CDR2 YFSETQ. CDR3 sequence (DNA): TGCGCCAGCAGCTTGGCTGTCCTAGCGGGGAACACCCTGGAGCTGTTTTTT. Its protein product is CASSLAVLAGNTLELFF.

This clonotype was counted ten times or more. This chain links TRBV6-6 with TRBJ2-1; D is ambiguous. V lost 7 bases to trimming and J lost 7 bases, with 11 bases between them. The CDR3 contains 12 residues. The germline CDR1 and CDR2 sequences are MNHNY and SVGAGI (reference sequence). CDR3 sequence reads: CASKREINEQFF. CDR3 sequence (DNA): TGTGCCAGCAAAAGGGAAATAAATGAGCAGTTCTTC.